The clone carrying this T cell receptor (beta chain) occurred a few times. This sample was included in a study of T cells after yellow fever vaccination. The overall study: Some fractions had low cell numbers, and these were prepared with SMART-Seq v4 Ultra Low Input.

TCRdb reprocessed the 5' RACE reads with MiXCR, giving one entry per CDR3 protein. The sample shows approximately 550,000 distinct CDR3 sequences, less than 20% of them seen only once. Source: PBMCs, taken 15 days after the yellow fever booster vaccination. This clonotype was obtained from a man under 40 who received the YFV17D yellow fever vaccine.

Here the CDR3 reads CASSPGAANTGELFF. The CDR3 DNA reads as TGTGCCAGCTCACCAGGGGCTGCGAACACCGGGGAGCTGTTTTTT. V usage is TRBV18 and J usage is TRBJ2-2, with D tentatively TRBD1 (5 bases). Germline V gene sequence: CDR1 KGHSH, CDR2 LQKENI. With 2 bases removed from V and 0 bases from J, the gap between germline ends came to 7 bases. This CDR3 contains 15 residues.